The clone carrying this T cell receptor (beta chain) was counted once. Its antigen is not identified. Trimming took 0 bases from V and 3 from J; bases not matched to a gene: 4. CDR1 SEHNR and CDR2 FQNEAQ come from the germline V gene (reference sequence). CDR3 size: 17 residues. PBMCs that had been cryopreserved were the source of about 2 micrograms of genomic DNA for TCR beta libraries. These data come from a study of cytotoxic CD8 clonotypes in ibrutinib-treated CLL. Study information: It was after a median approximately twelve months of treatment, range 6 to 36, that response samples were taken.

Measured with immunoSEQ multiplex PCR; TCRdb has only the in-frame clones, and not every one. The table has about 140,000 clones, 60% to 80% seen once. Study-wide findings and caveats: Sustained-remission and progressing patients were not sampled at matched times. Public clonotypes proved infrequent, and on treatment they shrank or remained steady.

Sequenced material: PBMCs, taken after 12 months of ibrutinib treatment. This receptor was identified in a human donor with chronic lymphocytic leukemia. The J gene is TRBJ2-1, the V gene TRBV7-9, with 11 bases fitting TRBD2. CDR3 DNA sequence: TGTGCCAGCAGCTTAGCCGTGACTAGCGGGGACTACAATGAGCAGTTCTTC. Residues: CASSLAVTSGDYNEQFF. The complete variable domain, with remaining parts taken from reference TRBV7-9 and TRBJ2-1, reads DTGVSQNPRHKITKRGQNVTFRCDPISEHNRLYWYRQTLGQGPEFLTYFQNEAQLEKSRLLSDRFSAERPKGSFSTLEIQRTEQGDSAMYLCASSLAVTSGDYNEQFFGPGTRLTVL.